This paragraph reports one T cell receptor beta chain. Antigen specificity is unknown. This sample was taken from a study of monozygotic twins with inflammatory bowel disease. Study results and caveats: Healthy twins shared more clonotypes with others than IBD patients, most markedly active ones.

Germline V gene data show CDR1 as SEHNR and CDR2 as FQNEAQ (reference sequence). There are 16 residues in the CDR3. Total RNA amounting to approximately 3,500 ng went into each TCR library. Template switching appended UMIs that held a 6-nucleotide sample barcode. TCRdb reprocessed the 5' RACE reads, with one entry per CDR3 protein and no DNA. Its table records approximately 340,000 distinct CDR3 sequences. Sequenced: blood. The chain carries TRBV7-9 and TRBJ2-1; TCRdb selects TRBD2, and the lack of DNA leaves this call unchecked. The receptor's source is a human donor with ulcerative colitis or Crohn's disease, or a healthy co-twin of an affected twin (not recorded which). CDR3 sequence: CASSSTSGSRYNEQFF.